What follows is one TCR beta chain and its context. TCRdb keeps only in-frame clones here, not all; method: immunoSEQ multiplex PCR. The table lists approximately 97,000 clones, 80% to 90% of them singletons, with around 20% in the top ten. This sample is part of a study of blood T cell repertoires in COVID-19. The CDR3 loop spans 15 amino acids. Deletions cut 1 base from V and 2 bases from J, with 11 bases between. The V gene's germline CDR1 is SGHNT and CDR2 YENEEA. The chain is built from TRBV11-3 and TRBJ1-1, with D uncertain. Material for sequencing was peripheral blood. The source of this sequence is a woman older than 75 with acute or convalescent COVID-19. The CDR3 region has the DNA TGTGCCAGCAGCTTAGTTAATATAGAAAACACTGAAGCTTTCTTT. Protein product: CASSLVNIENTEAFF.